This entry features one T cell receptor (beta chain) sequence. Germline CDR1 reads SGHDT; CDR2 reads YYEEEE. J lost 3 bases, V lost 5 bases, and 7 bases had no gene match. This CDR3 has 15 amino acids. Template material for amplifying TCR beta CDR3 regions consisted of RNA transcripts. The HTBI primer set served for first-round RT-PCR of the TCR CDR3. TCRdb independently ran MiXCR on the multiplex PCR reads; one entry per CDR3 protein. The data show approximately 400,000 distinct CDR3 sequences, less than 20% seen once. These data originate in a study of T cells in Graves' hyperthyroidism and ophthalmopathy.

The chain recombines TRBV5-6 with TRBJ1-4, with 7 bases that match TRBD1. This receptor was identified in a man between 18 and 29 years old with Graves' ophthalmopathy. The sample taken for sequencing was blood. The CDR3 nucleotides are TGTGCCAGCAGAGGAACCGGGACAGCTAATGAAAAACTGTTTTTT. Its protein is CASRGTGTANEKLFF.